This TCR beta chain came from a study of cytomegalovirus exposure and HLA in healthy donors. PCR amplification relied on 60 Vbeta primers (plus 13 Jbeta primers). This table comes from immunoSEQ multiplex PCR, and its TCRdb copy is limited to in-frame clones, with some not included. The table has about 180,000 clones, 75% seen once. The CDR3 is 16 amino acids. Trimming cost V 4 bases and J 5 bases; bases outside gene matches: 11. Germline V lookup: CDR1 SGDLS, CDR2 YYNGEE. On this clone itself: Its matching antigen is unknown.

Regarding the study as a whole: In an earlier analysis, in some 540 donors, most V segments appeared productive either ~87% or ~30% of the time. A likely sequencing artifact accounted for one observed cluster of highly shared sequence variants.

The receptor was derived from a female donor in good health and CMV-seronegative. The chain recombines TRBV9 with TRBJ2-1; the match to TRBD2 covers 8 bases. Specimen: PBMCs. The CDR3 is CASSPRGGPGDNEQFF. The CDR3 nucleotides read TGTGCCAGCAGCCCCCGGGGGGGGCCAGGGGACAATGAGCAGTTCTTC.